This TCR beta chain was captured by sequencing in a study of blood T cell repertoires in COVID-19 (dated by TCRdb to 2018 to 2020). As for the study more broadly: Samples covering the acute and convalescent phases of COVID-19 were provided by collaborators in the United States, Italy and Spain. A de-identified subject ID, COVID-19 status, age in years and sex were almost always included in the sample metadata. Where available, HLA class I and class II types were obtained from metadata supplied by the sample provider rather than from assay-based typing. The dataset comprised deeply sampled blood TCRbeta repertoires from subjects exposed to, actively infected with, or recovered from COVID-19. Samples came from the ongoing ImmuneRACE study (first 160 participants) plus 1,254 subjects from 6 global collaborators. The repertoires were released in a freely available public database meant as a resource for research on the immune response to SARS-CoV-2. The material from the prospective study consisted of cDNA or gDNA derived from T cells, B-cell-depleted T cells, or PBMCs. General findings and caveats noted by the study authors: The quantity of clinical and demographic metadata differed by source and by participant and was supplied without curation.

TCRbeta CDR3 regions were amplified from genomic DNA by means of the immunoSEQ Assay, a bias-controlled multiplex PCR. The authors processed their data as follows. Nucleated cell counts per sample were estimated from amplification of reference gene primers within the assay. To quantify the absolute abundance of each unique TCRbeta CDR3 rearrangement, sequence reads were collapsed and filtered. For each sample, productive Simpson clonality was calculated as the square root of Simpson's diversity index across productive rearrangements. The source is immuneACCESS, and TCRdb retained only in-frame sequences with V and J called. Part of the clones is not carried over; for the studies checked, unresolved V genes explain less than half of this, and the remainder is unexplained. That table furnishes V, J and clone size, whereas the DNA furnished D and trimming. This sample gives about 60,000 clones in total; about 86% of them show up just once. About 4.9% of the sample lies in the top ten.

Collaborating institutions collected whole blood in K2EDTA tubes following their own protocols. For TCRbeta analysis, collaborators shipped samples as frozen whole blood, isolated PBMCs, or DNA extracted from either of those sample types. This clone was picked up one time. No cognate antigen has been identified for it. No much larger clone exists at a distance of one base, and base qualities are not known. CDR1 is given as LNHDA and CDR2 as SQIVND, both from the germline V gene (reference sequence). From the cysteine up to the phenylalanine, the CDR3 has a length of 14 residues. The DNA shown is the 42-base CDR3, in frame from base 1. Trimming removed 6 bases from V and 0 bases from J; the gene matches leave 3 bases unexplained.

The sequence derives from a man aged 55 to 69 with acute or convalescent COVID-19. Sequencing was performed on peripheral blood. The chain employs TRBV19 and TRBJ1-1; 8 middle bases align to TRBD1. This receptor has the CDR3 CASRDRAMNTEAFF. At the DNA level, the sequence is TGTGCCAGTAGGGACAGGGCGATGAACACTGAAGCTTTCTTT.